The next 17 T cell receptor beta chains were all read from a single sample in a study of early T cells in non-severe SARS-CoV-2 infection. TCRdb independently ran MiXCR on the 5' RACE reads; one entry per CDR3 protein. The repertoire holds 55,000 to 65,000 distinct CDR3 sequences, with 10% to 15% as singletons. The specimen comprised whole blood, sampled at baseline. These receptors were obtained from an adult who was a healthcare worker with PCR-confirmed SARS-CoV-2 infection or an uninfected control (not recorded which).

This clonotype appeared a few times. J is TRBJ2-7 and V is TRBV12-3 or TRBV12-4; tentatively, D is TRBD1 (5 bases). Trimming removed 1 base from V and 0 bases from J, with 7 bases in between. The CDR3 contains 14 residues. The CDR3 protein is CASSLGGVSYEQYF. CDR3 DNA sequence: TGTGCCAGCAGTTTAGGGGGCGTCTCCTACGAGCAGTACTTC.

The chain is built from TRBV12-3 or TRBV12-4 and TRBJ1-1; D is perhaps TRBD1 (6 bases). CDR3 length equals 14 residues. V was clipped by 2 bases and J by 1 base, with 8 bases between them. CDR3 region: CASSLPDRNTEAFF. DNA of the CDR3: TGTGCCAGCAGTTTACCGGACAGGAACACTGAAGCTTTCTTT.

J is TRBJ2-1 and V is TRBV5-6, with D possibly being TRBD1 (5 bases). The CDR3 extends over 15 amino acids. V was shortened by 0 bases and J by 2 bases, with 9 bases between the two germline ends. Germline V lookup: CDR1 SGHDT, CDR2 YYEEEE. The CDR3 DNA sequence: TGTGCCAGCAGCTTGGGGGGCGGAACCTACAATGAGCAGTTCTTC. It encodes CASSLGGGTYNEQFF.

This clonotype was observed a handful of times. The chain joins TRBV5-4 to TRBJ1-1, with TRBD1 matching 10 bases. V shed 4 bases, J shed 4 bases, and the junction held 4 bases outside the gene matches. There are 14 residues in the CDR3. CDR1 is SGHNT and CDR2 is YYREEE in the germline V gene (reference sequence). The CDR3 coding sequence is TGTGCCAGCAGCCGGACAGGGGGGGGCACTGAAGCTTTCTTT. Translated: CASSRTGGGTEAFF.

The gene calls are TRBV28 and TRBJ1-6; possibly TRBD1 for D (6 bases). Germline CDR1 reads MDHEN; CDR2 reads SYDVKM. Trimming removed 6 bases from V and 8 bases from J, with 17 bases in between. The CDR3 covers 15 residues. In DNA, the CDR3 is TGTGCCAGCAGGCCCCCACAGGGCGCTCATTCACCCCTCCACTTT. This encodes CASRPPQGAHSPLHF.

J is TRBJ1-4 and V is TRBV27, with 7 bases lining up with TRBD1. V lost 4 bases, J lost 6 bases, and 8 bases stayed unmatched. The CDR3 is made up of 15 amino acids. Looked up from germline, CDR1 is MNHEY and CDR2 is SMNVEV (reference sequence). Here the CDR3 DNA reads TGTGCCAGCAGTTCCTGGGACAGCCTTGATGAAAAACTGTTTTTT. It yields the protein CASSSWDSLDEKLFF. Full variable domain (outside the CDR3, taken from reference TRBV27 and TRBJ1-4): EAQVTQNPRYLITVTGKKLTVTCSQNMNHEYMSWYRQDPGLGLRQIYYSMNVEVTDKGDVPEGYKVSRKEKRNFPLILESPSPNQTSLYFCASSSWDSLDEKLFFGSGTQLSVL.

The sample holds many counts of this clonotype. The chain carries TRBV29-1 and TRBJ1-1; D ambiguous. This CDR3 contains 13 residues. Germline assignment: CDR1 SQVTM and CDR2 ANQGSEA. V was cut by 2 bases and J by 0 bases, with 7 bases left in between. The DNA of the CDR3 is TGCAGCGTTGAAAGGCGCGTGAACACTGAAGCTTTCTTT. This gives the protein CSVERRVNTEAFF. The complete variable domain, with remaining parts taken from reference TRBV29-1 and TRBJ1-1, reads SAVISQKPSRDICQRGTSLTIQCQVDSQVTMMFWYRQQPGQSLTLIATANQGSEATYESGFVIDKFPISRPNLTFSTLTVSNMSPEDSSIYLCSVERRVNTEAFFGQGTRLTVV.

The rearrangement uses TRBV4-2 and TRBJ2-5; TRBD2 agrees at 15 bases. This CDR3 comprises 16 residues. Germline CDR1 reads LGHNA; CDR2 reads YNFKEQ. The V gene end was trimmed by 3 bases and the J gene end by 6 bases; junction bases not matched to a gene: 5. CDR3 coding DNA: TGTGCCAGCAGCCAGGGACTAGCGGGGGGCAGAAAGACCCAGTACTTC. Residues: CASSQGLAGGRKTQYF.

This clonotype was counted only a few times. The V and J genes are TRBV20-1 and TRBJ1-4, with TRBD1 matching over 9 bases. The CDR3 covers 13 residues. Unmatched junction bases numbered 3, after V lost 5 bases and J lost 5 bases. Germline-derived CDR1 and CDR2 are DFQATT and SNEGSKA (reference sequence). The CDR3 protein is CSAADRGNEKLFF. In nucleotides, the CDR3 is TGCAGTGCTGCTGACAGGGGGAATGAAAAACTGTTTTTT.

The gene calls are TRBV20-1 and TRBJ1-1; a weak D match, TRBD1 (5 bases). This CDR3 comprises 12 residues. The germline V and J ends were trimmed by 5 bases and 5 bases, with 12 bases remaining between them. Germline V lookup: CDR1 DFQATT, CDR2 SNEGSKA (reference sequence). The CDR3 region has the DNA TGCAGTGCTCCCCAGGGTAGGACTGAAGCTTTCTTT. The encoded protein is CSAPQGRTEAFF.

The table lists this clonotype with many counts. The rearrangement links TRBV7-6 to TRBJ2-7; D assignment may be TRBD1 or TRBD2 (5 bases each). This CDR3 comprises 15 residues. V lost 5 bases and J 7 bases, leaving 21 bases between the germline ends. Looked up from germline, CDR1 is SGHVS and CDR2 is FNYEAQ. In nucleotides, the CDR3 is TGTGCCAGCAGCCTAGAGGGGTCCCCCCCGGGGGAGCAGTACTTC. It codes for CASSLEGSPPGEQYF.

The chain has TRBV5-4 and TRBJ1-5, with D hard to call. V lost 3 bases to trimming and J lost 7 bases, with 8 bases between them. The CDR3 sequence is 12 residues long. Germline loops: CDR1 SGHNT, CDR2 YYREEE (reference sequence). CDR3 loop: CASSYEGQPQHF. CDR3 coding DNA: TGTGCCAGCAGCTATGAAGGGCAGCCCCAGCATTTT.

The rearrangement joins TRBV6-1 to TRBJ2-7; a possible D gene is TRBD1 (6 bases). CDR3 length: 14 amino acids. Germline CDR1 reads MNHNS; CDR2 reads SASEGT. The V gene lost 4 bases and the J gene lost 11 bases, with 21 bases spanning the gap. Written as DNA, the CDR3 is TGTGCCAGCAGTGCCGGGACACCTCCATACACAGAGTACTTC. It yields the protein CASSAGTPPYTEYF.

The rearrangement joins TRBV11-2 to TRBJ2-7; no firm D call. The CDR3 consists of 11 residues. V lost 5 bases to trimming and J lost 3 bases, with 5 bases between them. CDR1 SGHAT and CDR2 FQNNGV come from the germline V gene. CDR3 DNA sequence: TGTGCCAGCAGCACTGGCTACGAGCAGTACTTC. It encodes CASSTGYEQYF. The variable domain in full, completed from reference TRBV11-2 and TRBJ2-7, reads EAGVAQSPRYKIIEKRQSVAFWCNPISGHATLYWYQQILGQGPKLLIQFQNNGVVDDSQLPKDRFSAERLKGVDSTLKIQPAKLEDSAVYLCASSTGYEQYFGPGTRLTVT.

The V call is TRBV4-3, the J call TRBJ2-7, with TRBD1 identical over 7 bases. The CDR3 sequence is 14 residues long. V gave up 0 bases and J gave up 3 bases; unmatched junction bases: 2. CDR1 is LGHNA, CDR2 YSLEER, per germline. CDR3 DNA sequence: TGCGCCAGCAGCCAAGAGTCAGGGGGCTACGAGCAGTACTTC. This codes for CASSQESGGYEQYF.

The chain links TRBV6-2 or TRBV6-3 to TRBJ2-1; 14 bases are shared with TRBD2. Germline values: CDR1 MNHEY, CDR2 SVGEGT. CDR3 length equals 15 residues. Trimming at V came to 5 bases and at J to 9 bases, leaving 6 bases not matched to a gene. Here the CDR3 reads CASSPGLAGATEQFF. In DNA, the CDR3 is TGTGCCAGCAGTCCGGGACTAGCGGGAGCTACTGAGCAGTTCTTC.

The rearrangement joins TRBV12-3 or TRBV12-4 to TRBJ1-5; the match to TRBD1 covers 8 bases. The CDR3 covers 15 residues. V shed 4 bases and J 7 bases; nucleotides not matched to a gene: 9. The DNA for the CDR3 is TGTGCCAGCAGTTCCGGACAGGGCGGTCGGCAGCCCCAGCATTTT. Encoded protein: CASSSGQGGRQPQHF.